Following are 14 T cell receptor beta chains from one sample sequenced in a study of T cell responses to AZD1222 COVID-19 vaccine. The assay was immunoSEQ multiplex PCR, and TCRdb's table has in-frame clones only and misses some. The table includes approximately 82,000 clones, more than 85% detected once. This specimen consisted of peripheral blood, obtained on day 0 of AZD1222 vaccination. Every receptor here comes from an adult in good health.

V gene TRBV28 combines with J gene TRBJ1-1, with D possibly matching TRBD1 (6 bases). With 6 bases removed from V and 6 bases from J, the gap between germline ends came to 23 bases. Germline V gene sequence: CDR1 MDHEN, CDR2 SYDVKM. CDR3 length equals 16 residues. The CDR3 sequence is CASRRTGLGLIAEAFF. Written as DNA, the CDR3 is TGTGCCAGCAGACGCACAGGGTTGGGTTTGATCGCTGAAGCTTTCTTT.

This chain links TRBV14 with TRBJ1-3; a possible D gene is TRBD1 (6 bases). Between the trimmed V and J ends, which lost 4 bases and 6 bases, there was a span of 16 bases. The CDR3 loop spans 15 amino acids. Germline-derived CDR1 and CDR2 are SGHDN and FVKESK. In DNA form, the CDR3 reads TGTGCCAGCAGCCTCAAGCCGGGGGCAGTAAACACCATATATTTT. The encoded protein is CASSLKPGAVNTIYF.

This chain links TRBV5-4 with TRBJ2-5; D might be TRBD2 (7 bases). The CDR3 has 16 amino acids. Deletions cut 4 bases from V and 3 bases from J, with 19 bases between. From germline, CDR1 is SGHNT and CDR2 YYREEE (reference sequence). The CDR3 bases are TGTGCCAGCAGCCCCCGGGGGGCCTCATCTAAAGAGACCCAGTACTTC. Protein product: CASSPRGASSKETQYF. Full variable domain (rest looked up from reference TRBV5-4 and TRBJ2-5): ETGVTQSPTHLIKTRGQQVTLRCSSQSGHNTVSWYQQALGQGPQFIFQYYREEENGRGNFPPRFSGLQFPNYSSELNVNALELDDSALYLCASSPRGASSKETQYFGPGTRLLVL.

V gene TRBV28 combines with J gene TRBJ2-2; D perhaps matches TRBD2 (6 bases). The V end was cut by 3 bases, the J end by 0 bases, with 14 bases between. CDR1 is MDHEN, CDR2 SYDVKM, per germline. The CDR3 is 17 residues long. CDR3 loop: CASSFLTAGTNTGELFF. For the CDR3, the DNA is TGTGCCAGCAGTTTTTTGACAGCGGGTACGAACACCGGGGAGCTGTTTTTT.

This clone is a singleton in its sample. This chain links TRBV5-1 with TRBJ2-2; D remains unclear. Looked up from germline, CDR1 is SGHRS and CDR2 is YFSETQ. The CDR3 covers 16 residues. The V end was cut by 1 base, the J end by 2 bases, with 12 bases between. CDR3 amino acids: CASSLFVRSNTGELFF. The CDR3 nucleotides read TGCGCCAGCAGCTTGTTCGTCAGGAGTAACACCGGGGAGCTGTTTTTT.

The rearrangement joins TRBV4-2 to TRBJ1-6, with D possibly TRBD1 on 5 matching bases. Trimming stripped 0 bases from V and 4 bases from J, with 7 bases between. CDR3 length: 15 amino acids. Per germline, CDR1 LGHNA and CDR2 YNFKEQ. Written as DNA, the CDR3 is TGTGCCAGCAGCCAAGATTCAGGGTATAATTCACCCCTCCACTTT. Translation: CASSQDSGYNSPLHF.

CDR3 region: CASSYTQNTEAFF. The CDR3 bases are TGTGCCAGCAGCTATACACAGAACACTGAAGCTTTCTTT. J is TRBJ1-1 and V is TRBV7-9; D is unresolved. Trimming removed 4 bases from V and 1 base from J, with 7 bases in between. CDR3 length: 13 residues. Per germline, CDR1 SEHNR and CDR2 FQNEAQ (reference sequence).

The chain couples TRBV7-2 to TRBJ2-1, with TRBD2 matching 8 bases. This CDR3 is 15 amino acids long. V lost 1 base, J lost 2 bases, and 1 base stayed unmatched. Germline lookup yields CDR1 SGHTA and CDR2 FQGNSA. The CDR3 nucleotides read TGTGCCAGCAGCTTAGAGCGGGGGCCCTACAATGAGCAGTTCTTC. Translated: CASSLERGPYNEQFF.

The chain couples TRBV7-2 to TRBJ1-5; D gene uncertain. The CDR3 has 16 residues. Germline V lookup: CDR1 SGHTA, CDR2 FQGNSA. The V gene lost 0 bases and the J gene lost 3 bases, with 12 bases spanning the gap. The CDR3 spells CASSLAVGGINQPQHF. As DNA, the CDR3 is TGTGCCAGCAGCTTAGCGGTCGGCGGAATCAATCAGCCCCAGCATTTT.

This chain's CDR3 is CASSSWGGQPQHF. The DNA of the CDR3 is TGTGCCAGCAGCTCTTGGGGTGGCCAGCCCCAGCATTTT. This chain joins TRBV7-9 and TRBJ1-5; D unresolved. The V end lost 4 bases, the J end lost 7 bases, and 11 bases lay between the germline ends. The CDR3 is 13 amino acids. Germline V gene sequence: CDR1 SEHNR, CDR2 FQNEAQ (reference sequence).

The chain couples TRBV6-6 to TRBJ2-5, with 8 bases matching TRBD2. The CDR3 loop spans 15 amino acids. Germline loops: CDR1 MNHNY, CDR2 SVGAGI (reference sequence). Unmatched junction bases numbered 5, after V lost 2 bases and J lost 3 bases. The CDR3 coding sequence is TGTGCCAGCAGTTACGCAACCGGGAGGGAAGAGACCCAGTACTTC. As protein: CASSYATGREETQYF.

This chain uses TRBV16 with TRBJ1-2; 9 nucleotides align to TRBD1. This CDR3 contains 16 residues. Germline V lookup: CDR1 KGHSY, CDR2 FQNENV. V dropped 4 bases and J dropped 5; count of bases not matched to a gene: 11. The CDR3 reads CASSRPGTGIDYGYTF. DNA of the CDR3: TGTGCCAGCAGCCGACCCGGGACAGGGATAGATTATGGCTACACCTTC. The variable domain in full, with the rest retrieved from reference TRBV16 and TRBJ1-2, is GEEVAQTPKHLVRGEGQKAKLYCAPIKGHSYVFWYQQVLKNEFKFLISFQNENVFDETGMPKERFSAKCLPNSPCSLEIQATKLEDSAVYFCASSRPGTGIDYGYTFGSGTRLTVV.

This CDR3 is CASSQDVYRVTDTQYF. In nucleotides, the CDR3 is TGTGCCAGCAGCCAAGATGTATACCGTGTCACAGATACGCAGTATTTT. The rearrangement joins TRBV14 to TRBJ2-3; D unresolved. The CDR3 sequence is 16 residues long. V lost 0 bases, J lost 2 bases, and 12 bases lay in between. The germline CDR1 and CDR2 sequences are SGHDN and FVKESK.

This rearrangement joins TRBV5-6 to TRBJ2-1; 7 nucleotides align to TRBD2. Germline assignment: CDR1 SGHDT and CDR2 YYEEEE. This CDR3 is 16 amino acids long. With V trimmed by 0 bases and J by 0 bases, 3 bases remained unmatched. In DNA, the CDR3 is TGTGCCAGCAGCTTGGTGGCGGGGGTCTCCTACAATGAGCAGTTCTTC. It translates to CASSLVAGVSYNEQFF.